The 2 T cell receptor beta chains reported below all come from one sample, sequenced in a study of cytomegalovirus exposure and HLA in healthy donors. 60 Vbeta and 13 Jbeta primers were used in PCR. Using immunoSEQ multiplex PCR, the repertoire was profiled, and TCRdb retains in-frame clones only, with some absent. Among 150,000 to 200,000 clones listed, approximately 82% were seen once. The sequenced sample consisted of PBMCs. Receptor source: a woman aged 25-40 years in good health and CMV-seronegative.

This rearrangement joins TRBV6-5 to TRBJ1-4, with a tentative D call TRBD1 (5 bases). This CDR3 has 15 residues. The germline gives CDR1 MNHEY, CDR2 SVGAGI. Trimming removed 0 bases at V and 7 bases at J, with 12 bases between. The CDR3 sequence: CASSYSGQGAEKLFF. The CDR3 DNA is TGTGCCAGCAGTTACTCGGGGCAGGGCGCTGAAAAACTGTTTTTT.

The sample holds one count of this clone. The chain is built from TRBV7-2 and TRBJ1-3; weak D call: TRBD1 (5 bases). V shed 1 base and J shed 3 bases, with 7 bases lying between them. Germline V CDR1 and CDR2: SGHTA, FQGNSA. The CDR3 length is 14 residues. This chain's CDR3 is CASSLGGYGNTIYF. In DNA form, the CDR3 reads TGTGCCAGCAGCTTAGGGGGCTATGGAAACACCATATATTTT.